This TCR beta chain was recovered during a study of graft-versus-host responses after intestinal transplantation. Trimming cost V 1 base and J 5 bases; bases outside gene matches: 12. The germline CDR1 and CDR2 sequences are SGHTA and FQGTGA. CDR3 length: 17 residues. Measured with immunoSEQ multiplex PCR; TCRdb has only the in-frame clones, and not every one. The sample has over 15,000 clones, around a third seen once. This clone has a single count. The J gene is TRBJ1-1, the V gene TRBV7-3, with 8 bases identical to TRBD1. The TCR originated in a human patient who received an intestinal transplant. The source material was alloreactive CD4+ T cells from a mixed lymphocyte reaction culture, sampled before intestinal transplant. Subset defined: CFSE-low proliferating T cells sorted from roughly six-day pre-transplant mixed lymphocyte reaction (GvH or HvG direction). This chain's CDR3 is CASSLKVERTGYTEAFF. The CDR3 region has the DNA TGTGCCAGCAGCTTAAAGGTGGAGCGGACAGGGTATACTGAAGCTTTCTTT.